The clone carrying this TCR beta chain was counted many times. The source of the sample is a study of identical twins. Using its own MiXCR run on the 5' RACE reads, TCRdb lists one record per CDR3 protein. The sample records about 520,000 distinct CDR3 sequences, 22% being singletons. V was trimmed by 0 bases and J by 0 bases, leaving 9 bases between them. Germline CDR1 and CDR2: SGHRS and YFSETQ. The CDR3 spans 15 residues. These data also featured in a second study, about T cells expressing NK-cell markers.

The clonotype originates from a young woman in good health. Sequencing was performed on CD4+ T cells sorted from blood. The chain links TRBV5-1 to TRBJ1-2; no clear D gene. CDR3 coding DNA: TGCGCCAGCAGCTTGGCCACCGGAGCTAACTATGGCTACACCTTC. As protein: CASSLATGANYGYTF.